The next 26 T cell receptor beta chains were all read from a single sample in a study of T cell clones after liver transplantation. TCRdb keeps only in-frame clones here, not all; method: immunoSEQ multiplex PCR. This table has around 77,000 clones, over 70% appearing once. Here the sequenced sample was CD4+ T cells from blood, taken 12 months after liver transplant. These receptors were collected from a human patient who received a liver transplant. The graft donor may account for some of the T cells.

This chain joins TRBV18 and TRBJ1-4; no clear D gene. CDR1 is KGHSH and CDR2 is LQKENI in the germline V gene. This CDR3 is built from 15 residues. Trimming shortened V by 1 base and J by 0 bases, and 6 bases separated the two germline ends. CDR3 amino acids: CASSPLPATNEKLFF. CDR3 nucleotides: TGTGCCAGCTCACCACTTCCTGCAACTAATGAAAAACTGTTTTTT.

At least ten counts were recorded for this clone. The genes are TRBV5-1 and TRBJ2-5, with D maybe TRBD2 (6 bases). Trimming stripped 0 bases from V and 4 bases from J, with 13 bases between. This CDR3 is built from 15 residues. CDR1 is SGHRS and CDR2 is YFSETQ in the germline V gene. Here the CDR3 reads CASSLGGRRGETQYF. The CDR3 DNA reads TGCGCCAGCAGCTTGGGCGGCAGGAGGGGAGAGACCCAGTACTTC. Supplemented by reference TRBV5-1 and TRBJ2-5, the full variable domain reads KAGVTQTPRYLIKTRGQQVTLSCSPISGHRSVSWYQQTPGQGLQFLFEYFSETQRNKGNFPGRFSGRQFSNSRSEMNVSTLELGDSALYLCASSLGGRRGETQYFGPGTRLLVL.

CDR3: CASSLVWEGFNEQFF. The CDR3 nucleotides are TGTGCCAGCAGCTTGGTGTGGGAGGGCTTCAATGAGCAGTTCTTC. The V and J genes are TRBV5-6 and TRBJ2-1; 7 nucleotides line up with TRBD2. Trimming took 0 bases from V and 6 from J; bases not matched to a gene: 6. Germline loops: CDR1 SGHDT, CDR2 YYEEEE. The CDR3 contains 15 residues.

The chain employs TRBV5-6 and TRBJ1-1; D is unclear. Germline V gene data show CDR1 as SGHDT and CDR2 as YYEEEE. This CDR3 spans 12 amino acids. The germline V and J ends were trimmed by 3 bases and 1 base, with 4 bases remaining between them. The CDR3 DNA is TGTGCCAGCAGCTGGGAGAACACTGAAGCTTTCTTT. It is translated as CASSWENTEAFF.

For the CDR3, the DNA is TGTGCCAGCCGCCCGGGCAACTCCTACGAGCAGTACTTC. Translation: CASRPGNSYEQYF. V usage is TRBV6-1 and J usage is TRBJ2-7; D remains ambiguous. Germline V lookup: CDR1 MNHNS, CDR2 SASEGT. Deletions cut 8 bases from V and 0 bases from J, with 11 bases between. The CDR3 loop spans 13 amino acids.

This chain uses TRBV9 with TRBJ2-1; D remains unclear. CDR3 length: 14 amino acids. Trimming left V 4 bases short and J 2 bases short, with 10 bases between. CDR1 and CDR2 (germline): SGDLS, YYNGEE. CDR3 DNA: TGTGCCAGCAGCCTCAATCCCGCCTACAATGAGCAGTTCTTC. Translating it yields CASSLNPAYNEQFF.

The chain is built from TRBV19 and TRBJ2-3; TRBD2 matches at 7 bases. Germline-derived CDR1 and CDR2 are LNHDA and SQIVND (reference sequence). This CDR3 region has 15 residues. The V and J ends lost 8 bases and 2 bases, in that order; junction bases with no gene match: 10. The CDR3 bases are TGTGCCAGTCAAACAAGCGGGGCCTACACAGATACGCAGTATTTT. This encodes CASQTSGAYTDTQYF. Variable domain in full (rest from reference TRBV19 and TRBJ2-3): DGGITQSPKYLFRKEGQNVTLSCEQNLNHDAMYWYRQDPGQGLRLIYYSQIVNDFQKGDIAEGYSVSREKKESFPLTVTSAQKNPTAFYLCASQTSGAYTDTQYFGPGTRLTVL.

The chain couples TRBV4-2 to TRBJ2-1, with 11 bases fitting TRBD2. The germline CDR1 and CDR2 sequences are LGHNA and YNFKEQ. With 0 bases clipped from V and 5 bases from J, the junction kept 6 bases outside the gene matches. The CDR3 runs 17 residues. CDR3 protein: CASSQDQLAGAHNEQFF. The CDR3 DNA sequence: TGTGCCAGCAGCCAAGATCAACTAGCGGGAGCACACAATGAGCAGTTCTTC.

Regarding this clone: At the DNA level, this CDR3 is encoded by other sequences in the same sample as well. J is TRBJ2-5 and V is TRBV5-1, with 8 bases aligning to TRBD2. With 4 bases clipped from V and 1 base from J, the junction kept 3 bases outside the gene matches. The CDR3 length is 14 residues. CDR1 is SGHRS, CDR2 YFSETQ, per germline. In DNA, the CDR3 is TGCGCCAGCAGCCCCGGGGGGGCCCAAGAGACCCAGTACTTC. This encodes CASSPGGAQETQYF.

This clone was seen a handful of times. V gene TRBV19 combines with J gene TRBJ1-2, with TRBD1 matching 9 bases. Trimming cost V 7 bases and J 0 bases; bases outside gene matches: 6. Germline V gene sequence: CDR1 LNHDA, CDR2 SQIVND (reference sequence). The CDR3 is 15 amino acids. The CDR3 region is CASTDRGTTNYGYTF. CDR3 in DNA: TGTGCCAGTACCGACAGGGGGACAACTAACTATGGCTACACCTTC.

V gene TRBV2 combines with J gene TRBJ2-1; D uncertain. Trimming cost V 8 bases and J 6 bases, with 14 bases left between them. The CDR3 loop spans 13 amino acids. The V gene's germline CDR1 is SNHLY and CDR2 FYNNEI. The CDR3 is CASRRLLINEQFF. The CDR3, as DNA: TGTGCCAGCCGCAGACTCCTCATCAATGAGCAGTTCTTC.

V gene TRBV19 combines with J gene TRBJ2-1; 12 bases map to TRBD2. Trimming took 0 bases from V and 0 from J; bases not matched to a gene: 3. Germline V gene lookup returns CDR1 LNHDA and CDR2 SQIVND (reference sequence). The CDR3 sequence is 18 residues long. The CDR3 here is CASSIDGTSGSSYNEQFF. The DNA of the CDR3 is TGTGCCAGTAGTATAGATGGGACTAGCGGGTCCTCCTACAATGAGCAGTTCTTC. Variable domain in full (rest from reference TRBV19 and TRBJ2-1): DGGITQSPKYLFRKEGQNVTLSCEQNLNHDAMYWYRQDPGQGLRLIYYSQIVNDFQKGDIAEGYSVSREKKESFPLTVTSAQKNPTAFYLCASSIDGTSGSSYNEQFFGPGTRLTVL.

The CDR3 loop reads CASSSGRGQGNEQFF. The CDR3 bases are TGTGCCAGCAGCTCGGGTAGGGGCCAGGGCAATGAGCAGTTCTTC. The rearrangement uses TRBV13 and TRBJ2-1; TRBD1 might be the D (5 bases). CDR1 is PRHDT, CDR2 FYEKMQ, per germline (reference sequence). The CDR3 is made up of 15 amino acids. Trimming stripped 4 bases from V and 6 bases from J, with 16 bases between.

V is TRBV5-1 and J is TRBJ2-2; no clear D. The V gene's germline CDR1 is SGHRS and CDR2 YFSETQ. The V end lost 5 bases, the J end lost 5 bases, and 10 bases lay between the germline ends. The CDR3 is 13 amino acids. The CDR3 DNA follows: TGCGCCAGCAGTAAGCTAGGAACCGGGGAGCTGTTTTTT. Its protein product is CASSKLGTGELFF. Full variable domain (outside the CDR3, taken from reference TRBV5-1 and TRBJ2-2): KAGVTQTPRYLIKTRGQQVTLSCSPISGHRSVSWYQQTPGQGLQFLFEYFSETQRNKGNFPGRFSGRQFSNSRSEMNVSTLELGDSALYLCASSKLGTGELFFGEGSRLTVL.

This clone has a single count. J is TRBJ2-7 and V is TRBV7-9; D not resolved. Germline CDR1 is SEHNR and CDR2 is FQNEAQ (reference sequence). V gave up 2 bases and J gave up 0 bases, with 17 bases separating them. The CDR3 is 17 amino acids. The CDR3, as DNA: TGTGCCAGCAGCTTAAGAGGTTCCCCGTTAAGCTCCTACGAGCAGTACTTC. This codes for CASSLRGSPLSSYEQYF.

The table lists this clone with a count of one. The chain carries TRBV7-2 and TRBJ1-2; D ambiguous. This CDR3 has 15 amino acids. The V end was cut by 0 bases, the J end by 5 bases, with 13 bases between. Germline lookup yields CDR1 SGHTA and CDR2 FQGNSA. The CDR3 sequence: CASSLAVDSYYGYTF. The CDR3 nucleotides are TGTGCCAGCAGCTTAGCCGTCGACTCCTATTATGGCTACACCTTC.

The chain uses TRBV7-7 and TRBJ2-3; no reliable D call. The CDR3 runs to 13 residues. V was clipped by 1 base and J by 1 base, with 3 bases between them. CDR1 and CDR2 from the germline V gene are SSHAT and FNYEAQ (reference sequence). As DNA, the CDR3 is TGTGCCAGCAGCTTAGAGGGCACAGATACGCAGTATTTT. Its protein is CASSLEGTDTQYF. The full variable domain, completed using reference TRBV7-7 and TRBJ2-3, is GAGVSQSPRYKVTKRGQDVTLRCDPISSHATLYWYQQALGQGPEFLTYFNYEAQPDKSGLPSDRFSAERPEGSISTLTIQRTEQRDSAMYRCASSLEGTDTQYFGPGTRLTVL.

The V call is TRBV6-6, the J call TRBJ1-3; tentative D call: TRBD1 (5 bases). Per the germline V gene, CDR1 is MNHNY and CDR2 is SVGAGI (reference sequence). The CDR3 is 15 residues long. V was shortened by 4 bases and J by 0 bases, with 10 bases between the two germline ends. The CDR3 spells CASSSTGGSGNTIYF. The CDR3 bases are TGTGCCAGCAGTTCCACGGGGGGCTCTGGAAACACCATATATTTT.

CDR3 loop: CASSSGRMDGYTF. The CDR3 nucleotides are TGTGCCAGCAGCTCAGGCCGAATGGATGGCTACACCTTC. V is TRBV7-6 and J is TRBJ1-2; D gene uncertain. Germline CDR1 SGHVS, CDR2 FNYEAQ. The length of the CDR3 is 13 residues. V lost 4 bases and J 6 bases, leaving 12 bases between the germline ends.

CDR3 nucleotides: TGTGCCAGCAGCTTAAGTTTAGGGGAGACCCAGTACTTC. Its protein is CASSLSLGETQYF. The chain has TRBV7-3 and TRBJ2-5; D uncertain. Germline CDR1 SGHTA, CDR2 FQGTGA. The CDR3 spans 13 residues. The V and J ends lost 1 base and 5 bases respectively, with 8 bases between them.

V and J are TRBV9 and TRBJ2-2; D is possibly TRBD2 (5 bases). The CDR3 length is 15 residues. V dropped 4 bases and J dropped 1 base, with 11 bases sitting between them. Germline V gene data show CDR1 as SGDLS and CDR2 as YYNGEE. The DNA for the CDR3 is TGTGCCAGCAGCTCCTTCAGCGGGAACACCGGGGAGCTGTTTTTT. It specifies CASSSFSGNTGELFF. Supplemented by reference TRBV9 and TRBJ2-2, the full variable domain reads DSGVTQTPKHLITATGQRVTLRCSPRSGDLSVYWYQQSLDQGLQFLIQYYNGEERAKGNILERFSAQQFPDLHSELNLSSLELGDSALYFCASSSFSGNTGELFFGEGSRLTVL.

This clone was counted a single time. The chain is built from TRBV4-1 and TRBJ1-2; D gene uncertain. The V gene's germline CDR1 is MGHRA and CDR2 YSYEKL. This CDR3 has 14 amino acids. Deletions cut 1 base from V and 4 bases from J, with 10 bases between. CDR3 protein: CASSQAGFSYGYTF. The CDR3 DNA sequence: TGCGCCAGCAGCCAAGCCGGTTTTAGCTATGGCTACACCTTC.

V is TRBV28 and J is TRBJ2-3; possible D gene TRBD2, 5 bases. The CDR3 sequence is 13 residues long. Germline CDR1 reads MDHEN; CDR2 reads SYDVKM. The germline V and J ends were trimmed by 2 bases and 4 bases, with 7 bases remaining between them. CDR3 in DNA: TGTGCCAGCAGTTTAGCGGGTTCAGATACGCAGTATTTT. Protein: CASSLAGSDTQYF.

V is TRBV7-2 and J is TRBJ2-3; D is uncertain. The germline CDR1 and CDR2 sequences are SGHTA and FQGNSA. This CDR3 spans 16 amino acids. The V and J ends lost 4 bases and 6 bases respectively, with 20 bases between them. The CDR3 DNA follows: TGTGCCAGCAGCTCCTCGCCCCTTACTACCACCGATACGCAGTATTTT. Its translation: CASSSSPLTTTDTQYF.

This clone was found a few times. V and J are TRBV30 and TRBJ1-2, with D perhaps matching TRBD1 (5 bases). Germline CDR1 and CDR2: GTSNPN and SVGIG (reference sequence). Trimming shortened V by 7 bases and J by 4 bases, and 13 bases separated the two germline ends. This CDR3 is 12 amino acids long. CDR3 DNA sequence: TGTGCCTCGGAGGGGAAACCCTATGGCTACACCTTC. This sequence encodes CASEGKPYGYTF.

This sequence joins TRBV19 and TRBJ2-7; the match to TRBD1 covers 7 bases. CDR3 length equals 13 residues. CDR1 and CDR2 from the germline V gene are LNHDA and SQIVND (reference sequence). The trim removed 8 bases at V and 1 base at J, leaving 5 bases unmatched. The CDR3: CASAGQESYEQYF. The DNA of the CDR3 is TGTGCCAGTGCTGGACAGGAGTCCTACGAGCAGTACTTC. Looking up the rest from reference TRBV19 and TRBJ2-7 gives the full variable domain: DGGITQSPKYLFRKEGQNVTLSCEQNLNHDAMYWYRQDPGQGLRLIYYSQIVNDFQKGDIAEGYSVSREKKESFPLTVTSAQKNPTAFYLCASAGQESYEQYFGPGTRLTVT.